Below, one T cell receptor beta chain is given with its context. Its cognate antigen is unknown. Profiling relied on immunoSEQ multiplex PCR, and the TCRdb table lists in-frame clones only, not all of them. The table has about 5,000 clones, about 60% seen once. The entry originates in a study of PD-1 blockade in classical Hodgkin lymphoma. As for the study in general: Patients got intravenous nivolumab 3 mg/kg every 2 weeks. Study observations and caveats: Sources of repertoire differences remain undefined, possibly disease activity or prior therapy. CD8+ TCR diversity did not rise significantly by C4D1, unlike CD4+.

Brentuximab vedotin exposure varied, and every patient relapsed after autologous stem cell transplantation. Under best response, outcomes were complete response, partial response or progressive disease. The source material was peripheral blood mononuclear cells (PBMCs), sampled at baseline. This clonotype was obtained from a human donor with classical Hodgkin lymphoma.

CDR3 bases: TGTGCCAGCAGCTCAAACAGGGGGATGAACACTGAAGCTTTCTTT. This gives the protein CASSSNRGMNTEAFF. The chain has TRBV11-1 and TRBJ1-1; 8 bases are a match to TRBD1. Losses at the gene ends were 4 bases for V and 0 bases for J; bases not matched to a gene: 4. The CDR3 contains 15 residues. Per the germline V gene, CDR1 is SGHAT and CDR2 is FQDESV (reference sequence). Complete variable domain (other parts from reference TRBV11-1 and TRBJ1-1): EAEVAQSPRYKITEKSQAVAFWCDPISGHATLYWYRQILGQGPELLVQFQDESVVDDSQLPKDRFSAERLKGVDSTLKIQPAELGDSAMYLCASSSNRGMNTEAFFGQGTRLTVV.